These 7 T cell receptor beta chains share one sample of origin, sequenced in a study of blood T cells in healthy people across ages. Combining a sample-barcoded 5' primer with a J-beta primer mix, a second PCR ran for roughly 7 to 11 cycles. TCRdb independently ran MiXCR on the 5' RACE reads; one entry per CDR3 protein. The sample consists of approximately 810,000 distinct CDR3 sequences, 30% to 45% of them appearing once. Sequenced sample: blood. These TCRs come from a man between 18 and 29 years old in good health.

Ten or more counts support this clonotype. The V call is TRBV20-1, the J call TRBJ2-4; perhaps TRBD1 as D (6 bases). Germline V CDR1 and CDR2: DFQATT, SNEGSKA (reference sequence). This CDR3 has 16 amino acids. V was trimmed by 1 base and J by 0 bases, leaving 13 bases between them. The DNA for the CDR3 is TGCAGTGCTAGAGGACAGGAGACGATAGCCAAAAACATTCAGTACTTC. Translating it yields CSARGQETIAKNIQYF.

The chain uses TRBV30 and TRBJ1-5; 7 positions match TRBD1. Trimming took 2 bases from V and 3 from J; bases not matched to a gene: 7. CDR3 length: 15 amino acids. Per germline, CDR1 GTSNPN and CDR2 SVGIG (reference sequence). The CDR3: CAWSPPDRVNQPQHF. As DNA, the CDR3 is TGTGCCTGGAGTCCCCCCGACAGGGTCAATCAGCCCCAGCATTTT.

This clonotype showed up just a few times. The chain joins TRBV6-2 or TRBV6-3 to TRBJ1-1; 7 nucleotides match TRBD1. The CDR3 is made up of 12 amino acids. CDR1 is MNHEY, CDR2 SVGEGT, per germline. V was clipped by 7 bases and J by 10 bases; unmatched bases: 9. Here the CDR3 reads CASTLRQGGAFF. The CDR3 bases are TGTGCCAGCACCCTTCGACAGGGTGGAGCTTTCTTT.

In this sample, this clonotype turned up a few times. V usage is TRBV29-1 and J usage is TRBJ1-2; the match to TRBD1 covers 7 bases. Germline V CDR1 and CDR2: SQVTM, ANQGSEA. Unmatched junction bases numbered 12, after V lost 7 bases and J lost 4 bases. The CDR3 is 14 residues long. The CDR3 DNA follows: TGCAGCGCTGACCGGGACAGTGTGGGCTATGGCTACACCTTC. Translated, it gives CSADRDSVGYGYTF.

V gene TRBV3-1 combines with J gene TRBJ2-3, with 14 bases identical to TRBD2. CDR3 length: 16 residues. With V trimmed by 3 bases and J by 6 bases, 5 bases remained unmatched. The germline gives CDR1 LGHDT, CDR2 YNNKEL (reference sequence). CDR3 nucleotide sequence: TGTGCCAGCAGCCACCGACTAGCGGGAGGGCGGGATACGCAGTATTTT. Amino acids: CASSHRLAGGRDTQYF.

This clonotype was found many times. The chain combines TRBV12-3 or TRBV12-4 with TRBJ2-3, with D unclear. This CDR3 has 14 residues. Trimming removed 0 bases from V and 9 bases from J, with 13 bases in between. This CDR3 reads CASSLAPLRETQYF. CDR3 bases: TGTGCCAGCAGTTTAGCCCCTCTTAGGGAAACGCAGTATTTT.

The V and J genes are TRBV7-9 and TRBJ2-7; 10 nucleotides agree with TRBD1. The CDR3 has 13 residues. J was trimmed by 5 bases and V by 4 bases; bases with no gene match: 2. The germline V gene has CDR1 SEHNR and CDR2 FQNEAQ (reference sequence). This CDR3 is CASSWDRGHEQYF. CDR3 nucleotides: TGTGCCAGCAGCTGGGACAGGGGCCACGAGCAGTACTTC.